This T cell receptor (beta chain) was identified during a study of T-cell memory formation after mild COVID-19. Study summary: TCR clustering was largely donor specific. Study-wide points: Clones that contracted from day 15 to 85 had balanced CD4/CD8; later expanders were CD4+ biased. That cross-reactive memory joined was suggested by some responding clones appearing in pre-infection memory.

Constant-segment primers and 5'RACE yielded cDNA libraries for TCR alpha and TCR beta, each carrying sample barcodes and UMIs. TCRdb fed the 5' RACE reads into MiXCR, producing one record per CDR3 protein. This table holds about 610,000 distinct CDR3 sequences, 17% found once. In regard to this clonotype: The antigen is unknown.

CDR3 length: 14 residues. Germline V gene data show CDR1 as SGHRS and CDR2 as YFSETQ. V shed 4 bases and J shed 0 bases, with 8 bases lying between them. This chain joins TRBV5-1 and TRBJ1-3; the D gene is possibly TRBD1 (5 bases). This sequence originates from an adult woman who had mild COVID-19 (a few samples of this study predate the infection). Cell type and time point are not known. The sample taken for sequencing was PBMCs or a T cell subset sorted from them (not recorded which). This CDR3 is CASSTGGSGNTIYF. The CDR3 DNA is TGCGCCAGCAGCACGGGGGGCTCTGGAAACACCATATATTTT.